This T cell receptor (beta chain) is from a study of cytotoxic CD8 clonotypes in ibrutinib-treated CLL. General study findings and limits: Clonality, elevated at ibrutinib response, dropped back toward baseline at progression. Patients with sustained remission and those progressing were sampled at differing times. At baseline, clonality was higher than in age-matched healthy donors and correlated with CD8+ counts.

This clone was seen only a few times. No antigen is known for it. PBMCs were cryopreserved, and roughly 2.1 micrograms of genomic DNA from them went into TCR beta libraries. Data came from immunoSEQ multiplex PCR; TCRdb stores just in-frame clones and leaves some out. The table lists around 310,000 clones, around four fifths of them singletons, with roughly 6.3% in the top ten. The germline V and J ends were trimmed by 2 bases and 9 bases, with 8 bases remaining between them. Germline V CDR1 and CDR2: LNHDA, SQIVND (reference sequence). CDR3 length: 12 amino acids. The chain has TRBV19 and TRBJ2-1; D is ambiguous. This sample comprised PBMCs, obtained before ibrutinib treatment. The TCR originated in a human donor with chronic lymphocytic leukemia. For the CDR3, the DNA is TGTGCCAGTAGTATATCAAGCCGTGAGCAGTTCTTC. Translated: CASSISSREQFF.